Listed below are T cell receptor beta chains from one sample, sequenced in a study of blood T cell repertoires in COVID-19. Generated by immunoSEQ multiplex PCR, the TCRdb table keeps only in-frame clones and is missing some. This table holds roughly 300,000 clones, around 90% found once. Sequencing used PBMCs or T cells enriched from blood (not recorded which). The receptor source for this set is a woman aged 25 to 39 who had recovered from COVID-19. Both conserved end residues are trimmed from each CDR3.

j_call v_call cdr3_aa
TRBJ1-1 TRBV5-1 ASSPRHGTGTVALNTEAF
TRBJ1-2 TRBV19 ASSPSSGGGYT
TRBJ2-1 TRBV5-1 ASSLISGGLNEQF
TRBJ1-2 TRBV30 AWSFRVGYGYT
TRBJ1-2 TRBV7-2 ASSLSSQTGAGYT
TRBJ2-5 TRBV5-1 ASSQGRGSGTQY
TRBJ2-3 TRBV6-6 ASTPGDTQY
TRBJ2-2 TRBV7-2 ASSAGFANTGELF
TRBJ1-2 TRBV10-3 ATQRGGGYT
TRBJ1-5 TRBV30 AWTTGNNQPQH
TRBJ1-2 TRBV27 ASSSHLTGVYGYT
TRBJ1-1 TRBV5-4 ASSLVRGTGITEAF
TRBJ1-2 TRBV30 AWSVFVRQAGGYT
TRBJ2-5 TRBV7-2 ASGGQGGETQY
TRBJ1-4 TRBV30 AWSRRATNEKLF
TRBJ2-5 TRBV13 ASSKKVGGLRETQY
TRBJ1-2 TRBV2 ASRTEAYGYT